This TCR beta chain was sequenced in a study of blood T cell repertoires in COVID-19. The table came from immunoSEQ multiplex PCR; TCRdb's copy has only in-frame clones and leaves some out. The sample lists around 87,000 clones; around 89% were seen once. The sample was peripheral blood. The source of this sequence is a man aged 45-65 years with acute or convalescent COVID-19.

The CDR3, as DNA: TGTGCCAGCAGCGATCAGACGGGAGGGGGTTCACCCCTCCACTTT. This encodes CASSDQTGGGSPLHF. V usage is TRBV9 and J usage is TRBJ1-6, with D perhaps TRBD1 (6 bases). This CDR3 comprises 15 residues. V gave up 3 bases and J gave up 9 bases, with 16 bases separating them. In germline, CDR1 is SGDLS, CDR2 YYNGEE.